These 5 T cell receptor beta chains originate from one sample sequenced in a study of human T cells and chemical hapten exposure. One entry per CDR3 protein results from TCRdb running MiXCR on the RACE reads. The profile shows fewer than 65,000 distinct CDR3 sequences, 9.4% of them singletons. The time point is: pre-sensitization, week 0. The treatment here: therapeutic diphenylcyclopropenone sensitization with weekly scalp DPC. The sample consisted of whole blood, taken in connection with sensitization to the hapten diphenylcyclopropenone (DPC). The receptors here all came from a woman aged 40 to 50 with alopecia areata. Some clones in this sample may be carry-over from other donors' samples.

This clonotype was seen ten or more times. The chain's CDR3 is CASSSEAGIEKLFF. For the CDR3, the DNA is TGTGCCAGCAGTTCCGAGGCCGGGATTGAAAAACTGTTTTTT. The chain joins TRBV6-5 to TRBJ1-4; D is unclear. There are 14 residues in the CDR3. V was cut by 4 bases and J by 7 bases, with 13 bases left in between. Germline assignment: CDR1 MNHEY and CDR2 SVGAGI.

CDR3 nucleotide sequence: TGCGCCAGCAGCTTTGGAGAGGTCGAGACCCAGTACTTC. Translated: CASSFGEVETQYF. The chain combines TRBV5-1 with TRBJ2-5, with no clear D. V dropped 2 bases and J dropped 5 bases, with 10 bases sitting between them. The CDR3 loop spans 13 amino acids. CDR1 and CDR2 from the germline V gene are SGHRS and YFSETQ.

This clonotype has a count of ten or more. This chain joins TRBV29-1 and TRBJ2-7; 9 bases align to TRBD1. With 7 bases clipped from V and 3 bases from J, the junction kept 4 bases outside the gene matches. CDR1 and CDR2 (germline): SQVTM, ANQGSEA. This CDR3 comprises 12 residues. In DNA form, the CDR3 reads TGCAGCGGTGGACAGGGGATCTACGAGCAGTACTTC. Amino acids: CSGGQGIYEQYF.

The genes are TRBV2 and TRBJ1-5; 7 bases match TRBD1. V gave up 5 bases and J gave up 7 bases; unmatched junction bases: 8. The CDR3 consists of 14 residues. The germline gives CDR1 SNHLY, CDR2 FYNNEI. The CDR3 is CASSPDREEQPQHF. The CDR3 region has the DNA TGTGCCAGCAGTCCTGACAGGGAAGAACAGCCCCAGCATTTT.

The table lists this clonotype with many counts. J is TRBJ2-5 and V is TRBV7-8; 10 bases align to TRBD2. Germline trimming cut 5 bases from V and 3 bases from J; bases unmatched to any gene: 12. There are 17 residues in the CDR3. Per the germline V gene, CDR1 is SGHVS and CDR2 is FQNEAQ. This CDR3 reads CASSQIPHLAGEETQYF. CDR3 nucleotides: TGTGCCAGCAGCCAAATCCCCCACCTAGCGGGGGAAGAGACCCAGTACTTC.